Presented here are 17 T cell receptor beta chains from one specimen sequenced in a study of blood T cell repertoires in COVID-19 (dated by TCRdb to the early 2020s). Receptor libraries were prepared by the immunoSEQ multiplex PCR assay. This immuneACCESS table, as held by TCRdb, lists in-frame sequences with V and J called but not all clones. Of the missing ones, under half trace to an unresolved V gene in checked studies; the others have no known cause. The table for this sample lists approximately 220,000 clones; around 89% of them were counted only once. The top ten constitute approximately 3.5% of the sample. Sample: PBMCs or T cells enriched from blood (not recorded which). The receptors were sampled from a woman under 30 in a cohort exposed to, infected with or recovered from COVID-19 (not recorded which).

The chain is built from TRBV20-1 and TRBJ2-2; D is perhaps TRBD1 (6 bases). V was clipped by 3 bases and J by 3 bases, with 8 bases between them. The CDR3 runs 13 residues. Germline assignment: CDR1 DFQATT and CDR2 SNEGSKA (reference sequence). The CDR3 is CSASRTDTGELFF. The CDR3 nucleotides read TGCAGTGCTAGTAGGACAGACACCGGGGAGCTGTTTTTT.

In regard to this clone: This sample also contains other DNA sequences that code for the same CDR3. The chain employs TRBV7-9 and TRBJ1-1; no clear D gene. The CDR3 consists of 14 residues. V lost 1 base and J 3 bases, leaving 9 bases between the germline ends. Looked up from germline, CDR1 is SEHNR and CDR2 is FQNEAQ (reference sequence). The CDR3 sequence is CASSLGGVDTEAFF. DNA for the CDR3: TGTGCCAGCAGCTTAGGAGGAGTTGACACTGAAGCTTTCTTT.

CDR3 sequence (DNA): TGTGCCAGCAGTCCCAACGGACAGATCAAAGGCAAGGGCGCTTTCTTT. It codes for CASSPNGQIKGKGAFF. The chain couples TRBV27 to TRBJ1-1; D possibly corresponds to TRBD1 (6 bases). V dropped 5 bases and J dropped 11 bases, with 27 bases sitting between them. This CDR3 has 16 residues. In germline, CDR1 is MNHEY, CDR2 SMNVEV (reference sequence).

The chain links TRBV27 to TRBJ1-2; 8 positions agree with TRBD1. Germline V gene sequence: CDR1 MNHEY, CDR2 SMNVEV (reference sequence). V shed 7 bases, J shed 7 bases, and the junction held 8 bases outside the gene matches. The CDR3 totals 13 residues. DNA for the CDR3: TGTGCCAGCAAAATCCAGGGGGCGGGTGGCTACACCTTC. This sequence encodes CASKIQGAGGYTF.

The CDR3 region is CASSLVQGSYGYTF. CDR3 in DNA: TGCGCCAGCAGCTTGGTACAGGGTAGCTATGGCTACACCTTC. J is TRBJ1-2 and V is TRBV5-1, with D possibly being TRBD1 (6 bases). Per the germline V gene, CDR1 is SGHRS and CDR2 is YFSETQ. The CDR3 length is 14 residues. Trimming removed 0 bases at V and 4 bases at J, with 10 bases between.

This rearrangement joins TRBV18 to TRBJ1-1; D possibly corresponds to TRBD1 (5 bases). This CDR3 region has 18 residues. V dropped 5 bases and J dropped 3 bases, with 25 bases sitting between them. From germline, CDR1 is KGHSH and CDR2 LQKENI. The CDR3: CASSGARPSPWEDTEAFF. The CDR3 DNA follows: TGTGCCAGCTCAGGGGCCCGGCCGTCGCCATGGGAGGACACTGAAGCTTTCTTT.

V and J are TRBV7-9 and TRBJ1-6; 7 bases match TRBD1. With V trimmed by 5 bases and J by 8 bases, 9 bases remained unmatched. Germline lookup yields CDR1 SEHNR and CDR2 FQNEAQ (reference sequence). The CDR3 has 15 residues. Written as DNA, the CDR3 is TGTGCCAGCAGCCCGAGCCGCAGGGGGGATTCACCCCTCCACTTT. Translated: CASSPSRRGDSPLHF.

V and J are TRBV6-5 and TRBJ1-1; perhaps TRBD1 as D (6 bases). This CDR3 has 14 amino acids. V was clipped by 2 bases and J by 5 bases, with 12 bases between them. Germline V lookup: CDR1 MNHEY, CDR2 SVGAGI. The CDR3: CASSYGARGTEAFF. CDR3 bases: TGTGCCAGCAGTTACGGGGCCAGGGGTACTGAAGCTTTCTTT.

V usage is TRBV11-3 and J usage is TRBJ2-2; D is uncertain. V lost 1 base, J lost 3 bases, and 12 bases lay in between. Germline values: CDR1 SGHNT, CDR2 YENEEA. The CDR3 runs to 16 residues. The chain's CDR3 is CASSLGERTDTGELFF. Written as DNA, the CDR3 is TGTGCCAGCAGCTTAGGAGAGCGAACGGACACCGGGGAGCTGTTTTTT.

The genes are TRBV29-1 and TRBJ2-2, with 10 bases lining up with TRBD1. V lost 6 bases, J lost 3 bases, and 4 bases stayed unmatched. Germline-derived CDR1 and CDR2 are SQVTM and ANQGSEA. The CDR3 consists of 14 residues. CDR3 sequence: CSVPGTGDTGELFF. The CDR3 DNA follows: TGCAGCGTCCCCGGGACAGGGGACACCGGGGAGCTGTTTTTT.

The rearrangement uses TRBV7-9 and TRBJ1-6; 9 bases map to TRBD1. The CDR3 consists of 15 residues. Germline CDR1 reads SEHNR; CDR2 reads FQNEAQ (reference sequence). With V trimmed by 5 bases and J by 8 bases, 7 bases remained unmatched. In DNA form, the CDR3 reads TGTGCCAGCAGCCCCCGGGACAGGGTGGATTCACCCCTCCACTTT. This codes for CASSPRDRVDSPLHF.

This chain connects TRBV2 to TRBJ2-7, with D perhaps matching TRBD1 (6 bases). Germline V CDR1 and CDR2: SNHLY, FYNNEI. The CDR3 spans 14 residues. Trimming stripped 6 bases from V and 0 bases from J, with 12 bases between. The CDR3 spells CASRWQDSSYEQYF. DNA of the CDR3: TGTGCCAGCAGGTGGCAGGACAGCTCCTACGAGCAGTACTTC.

The chain carries TRBV24-1 and TRBJ2-3; D not resolved. From germline, CDR1 is KGHDR and CDR2 SFDVKD. The ends were cut back, 7 bases at V and 0 bases at J, with 4 bases in the middle. The CDR3 extends over 12 amino acids. The CDR3, as DNA: TGTGCCACCAGCCCTAGCACAGATACGCAGTATTTT. This gives the protein CATSPSTDTQYF.

V gene TRBV9 combines with J gene TRBJ2-2; D unclear. Trimming pared 0 bases from V and 6 bases from J, leaving 6 bases between. Germline V lookup: CDR1 SGDLS, CDR2 YYNGEE. This CDR3 is built from 13 residues. The chain's CDR3 is CASSVGGPGELFF. CDR3 DNA sequence: TGTGCCAGCAGCGTAGGCGGTCCCGGGGAGCTGTTTTTT.

CDR3 bases: TGTGCCAGTAGTCCCCCAGGTGGAAGCACTGAAGCTTTCTTT. Translating gives CASSPPGGSTEAFF. The chain couples TRBV19 to TRBJ1-1; D uncertain. V lost 5 bases to trimming and J lost 4 bases, with 14 bases between them. The V gene's germline CDR1 is LNHDA and CDR2 SQIVND (reference sequence). This CDR3 has 14 residues.

The V gene is TRBV7-9, the J gene TRBJ1-1; D call uncertain. V lost 9 bases and J lost 6, with 20 bases in between. This CDR3 contains 14 residues. Germline-derived CDR1 and CDR2 are SEHNR and FQNEAQ (reference sequence). CDR3 protein: CASDVSRGSAEAFF. Written as DNA, the CDR3 is TGTGCCAGTGATGTCTCCCGAGGTTCGGCTGAAGCTTTCTTT.

The rearrangement joins TRBV5-1 to TRBJ1-1; maybe TRBD1 (5 bases). Germline assignment: CDR1 SGHRS and CDR2 YFSETQ. The V end lost 4 bases, the J end lost 7 bases, and 20 bases lay between the germline ends. The CDR3 loop spans 15 amino acids. The CDR3 DNA is TGCGCCAGCAGCGTGATCCCCCAGGGAGGGATTGAAGCTTTCTTT. Amino acid sequence: CASSVIPQGGIEAFF.